This TCR beta chain came from a study of T cells in Graves' hyperthyroidism and ophthalmopathy. General study points: Blood also held most thyroid clonotypes expanded beyond 0.001.

In this sample, this clonotype turned up many times. Its antigen is undetermined. The investigators amplified TCR beta CDR3 regions from RNA transcripts. An initial round of RT-PCR targeting the TCR CDR3 relied on the HTBI primer set. One entry per CDR3 protein results from TCRdb running MiXCR on the multiplex PCR reads. Found here are 250,000 to 300,000 distinct CDR3 sequences, roughly an eighth of them singletons; the top ten hold approximately 7.9%. CDR3 length: 15 residues. Germline CDR1 MNHEY, CDR2 SMNVEV (reference sequence). The J segment lost 9 bases and the V segment lost 4 bases, leaving 4 bases of the junction unmatched.

This chain links TRBV27 with TRBJ2-1, with 15 bases identical to TRBD2. The receptor was derived from a woman aged 40 to 50 with Graves' hyperthyroidism. The sample taken for sequencing was blood. CDR3 DNA sequence: TGTGCCAGCAGTTCGGGACTAGCGGGAGGTACTGAGCAGTTCTTC. It specifies CASSSGLAGGTEQFF.